This is a list of T cell receptor beta chains from one sample in a study of response to subunit inactivated influenza vaccine. TCRdb processed the RT-PCR reads anew with MiXCR; each CDR3 protein has one entry. The sample records fewer than 600,000 distinct CDR3 sequences, 7.2% being singletons. Specimen: PBMCs from blood, collected less than 30 months after vaccination. These receptors originate from a man aged 45-69 years who received an inactivated influenza vaccine. Both conserved end residues are part of each CDR3. D genes are given only for firm matches. Size values are once, few and many counts, or a class for expanded clones, and some rows have none.

abundance	v_gene	j_gene	d_gene	CDR3nt	CDR3aa
NA	TRBV10-3	TRBJ2-7	NA	TGTGCCATCAGTGAGTCGAGCCAGCCTTGGGGCGAGCAGTACTTC	CAISESSQPWGEQYF
few	TRBV30	TRBJ2-5	TRBD1	TGTGCCTGGAGCAAGGGGGCTTGGGAGACCCAGTACTTC	CAWSKGAWETQYF
NA	TRBV14	TRBJ2-1	NA	TGTGCCAGCAGCCAAGATCGACTAGGACCGTTAGGAAATGAGCAGTTCTTC	CASSQDRLGPLGNEQFF
NA	TRBV6-5	TRBJ2-7	NA	TGTGCCAGCAGTTACTCTGACAGGATTTACGAGCAGTACTTC	CASSYSDRIYEQYF
many	TRBV12-3/TRBV12-4	TRBJ2-3	TRBD2	TGTGCCAGCATGTCGCGGGGGGCAGATACGCAGTATTTT	CASMSRGADTQYF
NA	TRBV6-2/TRBV6-3	TRBJ2-1	TRBD1	TGTGCCAGCAGTTACGGAAATCCTGGGACAGGGGGCGGTGGCTCCTACAATGAGCAGTTCTTC	CASSYGNPGTGGGGSYNEQFF
NA	TRBV20-1	TRBJ2-3	NA	TGCTGTGCTAGTGCGGGGAATACAGATACGCAGTATTTT	CCASAGNTDTQYF
few	TRBV7-8	TRBJ1-1	NA	TGTGCCAGCAGCTGGGAGTTGGTCCCCCGCGACACTGAAGCTTTCTTT	CASSWELVPRDTEAFF
NA	TRBV5-1	TRBJ2-3	TRBD1	TGCGCCAGCAGCTGGGACAGCCGCACAGATACGCAGTATTTT	CASSWDSRTDTQYF
once	TRBV2	TRBJ1-3	TRBD1	TGTGCCAGCAGCGATCAGGGGGATGGAAACACCATATATTTT	CASSDQGDGNTIYF
few	TRBV25-1	TRBJ1-4	NA	TGTGCCAGCAGGGAGGACTCGGGAGAAAAACTGTTTTTT	CASREDSGEKLFF
NA	TRBV4-2	TRBJ1-4	TRBD1	TGTGCCAGCAGCCAAGAAGGGGGCCAGGCCGACAATGAAAAACTGTTTTTT	CASSQEGGQADNEKLFF
NA	TRBV20-1	TRBJ2-7	TRBD2	TGCAGTGCTAGACTAGCGGGAGCAAGCGAGCAGTACTTC	CSARLAGASEQYF
NA	TRBV5-5	TRBJ2-3	TRBD2	TGTGCCAGCAGCTTGGTGCTAGCGGTGTATGATACGCAGTATTTT	CASSLVLAVYDTQYF
few	TRBV28	TRBJ2-7	TRBD2	TGTGCCAGCAGTCTCTCCGGGACTAGCGGGGGGTACGAGCAGTACTTC	CASSLSGTSGGYEQYF
few	TRBV7-6	TRBJ1-4	NA	TGTGCCAGCAGCTTAGCGGCGAAGAGGAATGAAAAACTGTTTTTT	CASSLAAKRNEKLFF
few	TRBV18	TRBJ1-1	NA	TGTGCCAGCTCACCAGATGCCACGCAGCGGGCTGAAGCTTTCTTT	CASSPDATQRAEAFF
many	TRBV7-2	TRBJ1-3	NA	TGTGCCAGCAGCTCTCAGACAGGAAACACCATATATTTT	CASSSQTGNTIYF
few	TRBV29-1	TRBJ2-5	TRBD1	TGCAGCGTTGGGACAGGGCAAGAGACCCAGTACTTC	CSVGTGQETQYF
many	TRBV5-1	TRBJ1-1	NA	TGCGCCAGCAGGTTCAGGGGCGCAGCCACTGAAGCTTTCTTT	CASRFRGAATEAFF
few	TRBV14	TRBJ2-2	NA	TGTGCCAGCAGCCCCCTAGCGTTGGACACCGGGGAGCTGTTTTTT	CASSPLALDTGELFF
NA	TRBV29-1	TRBJ2-5	TRBD2	TGCAGCGTTGAAGATCGGCGCGGGAGCCAGTACTTC	CSVEDRRGSQYF
many	TRBV5-1	TRBJ2-1	NA	TGCGCCAGCAGCTTGGGACAGACCTCTTCGAATGAGCAGTTCTTC	CASSLGQTSSNEQFF
many	TRBV20-1	TRBJ2-3	TRBD2	TGCAGTGCGAACGTCAACTCGCGGGGGGGCTCGCAGTATTTT	CSANVNSRGGSQYF
NA	TRBV7-8	TRBJ2-1	NA	TGTGCCAGCAGCTTAAGTCCAACGCCGGTGGAAGGTGAGCAGTTCTTC	CASSLSPTPVEGEQFF
NA	TRBV11-2	TRBJ2-7	TRBD2	TGTGCCAGCAGCTCCACGACTAGCGGGAGGACGCAGTACTTC	CASSSTTSGRTQYF
many	TRBV6-2/TRBV6-3	TRBJ2-2	TRBD1	TGTGCCAGCGACAGGGGCCAGAACACCGGGGAGCTGTTTTTT	CASDRGQNTGELFF
many	TRBV28	TRBJ1-1	NA	TGTGCCAGCAGTTTAGACCAAGGGAGGACTGAAGCTTTCTTT	CASSLDQGRTEAFF
few	TRBV10-3	TRBJ1-5	NA	TGTGCCATCAGTGCTGGCAGGGCGGGCAATCAGCCCCAGCATTTT	CAISAGRAGNQPQHF
few	TRBV10-2	TRBJ2-4	NA	TGCGCCAGCAGTCCACAGAAGCTAGCCAAAAACATTCAGTACTTC	CASSPQKLAKNIQYF
NA	TRBV6-5	TRBJ2-2	NA	TGTGCCAGCAGTAACAGGGTTGTACTGAACACCGGGGAGCTGTTTTTT	CASSNRVVLNTGELFF
few	TRBV4-3	TRBJ1-6	TRBD1	TGCGCCAGCAGCCTCTCTAGGGGGCAGGGGGGAAGCTCACCCCTCCACTTT	CASSLSRGQGGSSPLHF
many	TRBV2	TRBJ2-7	NA	TGTGCCAGCAGTGAAACCGGGACTCAACTCTACGAGCAGTACTTC	CASSETGTQLYEQYF
many	TRBV2	TRBJ2-3	NA	TGTGCCAGCAGTGAAGAGGCTAGGGGTACGCAGTATTTT	CASSEEARGTQYF
few	TRBV20-1	TRBJ2-7	TRBD2	TGCTGTGCTAGAGATCCGAGTTTAGCGGGTAGCTACGAGCAGTACTTC	CCARDPSLAGSYEQYF
once	TRBV10-2	TRBJ1-1	NA	TGCGCCAGCAGAACAACGGGTCGGACGAACACTGAAGCTTTCTTT	CASRTTGRTNTEAFF
NA	TRBV6-2/TRBV6-3	TRBJ1-5	NA	TGTGCCAGCAGTTCGGGGGGCCCAGGCAATCAGCCCCAGCATTTT	CASSSGGPGNQPQHF
few	TRBV12-3/TRBV12-4	TRBJ2-5	TRBD2	TGTGCCAGCAGGGACTCCTTCAGCGGGAGGCAGGAGACCCAGTACTTC	CASRDSFSGRQETQYF
many	TRBV9	TRBJ2-5	TRBD2	TGTGCCAGCAGCGTAGGGGCTAGCGGAGGATTCGAAGAGACCCAGTACTTC	CASSVGASGGFEETQYF
many	TRBV29-1	TRBJ1-1	NA	TGCAGCGTTGAAGAGTACACTGAAGCTTTCTTT	CSVEEYTEAFF
few	TRBV6-1	TRBJ2-3	NA	TGTGCCACCACGGACGTTGGAGATACGCAGTATTTT	CATTDVGDTQYF
many	TRBV20-1	TRBJ2-7	TRBD2	TGCAGTGCTTTTGGACCTGGGACTAGTCTTGAGCAGTACTTC	CSAFGPGTSLEQYF
NA	TRBV18	TRBJ2-3	NA	TGTGCCAGCTCACCACCCCAGGGGAGGTCAGATACGCAGTATTTC	CASSPPQGRSDTQYF
few	TRBV4-3	TRBJ2-7	NA	TGCGCCAGCAGCCAAGAAGGCCACAGAGCCTACGAGCAGTACTTC	CASSQEGHRAYEQYF
NA	TRBV20-1	TRBJ2-3	NA	TGCAGTGTTGGCGACTCAGGGGGAGGTACAGATACGCAGTATTTT	CSVGDSGGGTDTQYF
NA	TRBV4-3	TRBJ1-2	NA	TGCGCCAGCAGCCAAGGACAAGTTGGCTATGGCTACACCTTC	CASSQGQVGYGYTF
many	TRBV12-3/TRBV12-4	TRBJ1-1	NA	TGTGCCAGCAGTTTAAGTCGGATGAACACTGAAGCTTTCTTT	CASSLSRMNTEAFF
NA	TRBV28	TRBJ2-7	NA	TGTGCCAGCACTCCCAGGGGCTACGAGCAGTACTTC	CASTPRGYEQYF
NA	TRBV7-9	TRBJ2-1	TRBD2	TGTGCCAGCAGCCCCAGCGGGGGGGCCAGGAATGAGCAGTTCTTC	CASSPSGGARNEQFF
many	TRBV6-1	TRBJ1-3	TRBD1	TGTGCCAGCAGCCGGGACAGGTACTCTGGAAACACCATATATTTT	CASSRDRYSGNTIYF
few	TRBV6-6	TRBJ2-3	NA	TGTGCCAGCAGTTACTCTTTAGATACGCAGTATTTT	CASSYSLDTQYF
NA	TRBV19	TRBJ2-4	TRBD1	TGTGCCAGTAGGAGACAGGGAGATGACATTCAGTACTTC	CASRRQGDDIQYF
NA	TRBV7-2	TRBJ2-3	NA	TGTGCCAGCAGCCCCCCGTGGGGTTCAGGCACAGATACGCAGTATTTT	CASSPPWGSGTDTQYF